Presented here are 16 T cell receptor beta chains from one specimen sequenced in a study of blood T cell repertoires in COVID-19 (dated by TCRdb to the early 2020s). To prepare the library, the immunoSEQ multiplex PCR assay was applied. TCRdb obtained this table from immuneACCESS and retained in-frame rearrangements with V and J assigned. These tables miss some clones; where compared with another copy, unresolved V genes account for less than half of the shortfall, and the remainder is unexplained. The sample includes hundreds of thousands of clones, with around 85% observed a single time. Jointly, the top ten make up roughly 5% of the sample. The source material was peripheral blood. The receptor set was obtained from a man aged 50-59 years with COVID-19, enrolled during active disease.

This clone appeared once. This chain joins TRBV6-4 and TRBJ2-2; 7 bases match TRBD1. V lost 6 bases, J lost 4 bases, and 8 bases stayed unmatched. The CDR3 length is 15 residues. Germline V lookup: CDR1 MRHNA, CDR2 SNTAGT. The CDR3 DNA follows: TGTGCCAGCAGGACGGGGACAGATTTCACCGGGGAGCTGTTTTTT. Encoded protein: CASRTGTDFTGELFF.

This chain links TRBV28 with TRBJ2-2; unclear D gene. CDR1 and CDR2 from the germline V gene are MDHEN and SYDVKM. This CDR3 spans 14 amino acids. The V gene lost 6 bases and the J gene lost 5 bases, with 13 bases spanning the gap. The chain's CDR3 is CASRILRRTGELFF. The CDR3 coding sequence is TGTGCCAGCAGGATTCTCAGGCGTACCGGGGAGCTGTTTTTT.

This clone appeared once. V and J are TRBV28 and TRBJ2-2, with TRBD1 matching 7 bases. Looked up from germline, CDR1 is MDHEN and CDR2 is SYDVKM. The CDR3 extends over 16 amino acids. The ends lost 7 bases at V and 0 bases at J; junction bases unmatched: 8. CDR3 residues: CASTDATGSNTGELFF. The CDR3 DNA reads TGTGCCAGCACCGATGCGACAGGGTCGAACACCGGGGAGCTGTTTTTT.

This clone is a singleton in its sample. This chain uses TRBV6-5 with TRBJ2-5; D is perhaps TRBD2 (6 bases). The CDR3 runs 13 residues. Germline V lookup: CDR1 MNHEY, CDR2 SVGAGI. The V gene lost 8 bases and the J gene lost 5 bases, with 15 bases spanning the gap. The CDR3 reads CASANRRGETQYF. CDR3 DNA sequence: TGTGCCAGCGCTAACCGGAGGGGTGAGACCCAGTACTTC.

This chain connects TRBV7-3 to TRBJ2-1, with TRBD1 matching 9 bases. This CDR3 has 15 residues. The V and J ends lost 5 bases and 7 bases, in that order; junction bases with no gene match: 9. The germline V gene encodes CDR1 SGHTA and CDR2 FQGTGA. In DNA, the CDR3 is TGTGCCAGCAGCCAACAGGGGGCATCTAGAAATGAGCAGTTCTTC. It encodes CASSQQGASRNEQFF.

J is TRBJ1-3 and V is TRBV7-3; D may be TRBD1 (5 bases). The germline CDR1 and CDR2 sequences are SGHTA and FQGTGA. V lost 5 bases, J lost 2 bases, and 7 bases lay in between. The CDR3 runs 13 residues. In DNA form, the CDR3 reads TGTGCCAGCAGCCCGGGGGCTGGAAACACCATATATTTT. Its translation is CASSPGAGNTIYF.

The rearrangement joins TRBV6-7 to TRBJ2-5, with a weak D call TRBD2 (5 bases). TRBV6-7 is an ORF for which the function is uncertain. The CDR3 totals 10 residues. V was cut by 10 bases and J by 9 bases, with 12 bases left in between. The CDR3 protein is CATLPRAQYF. DNA of the CDR3: TGTGCCACCCTTCCGAGGGCCCAGTACTTC.

The chain combines TRBV6-5 with TRBJ1-5, with 7 positions matching TRBD1. CDR1 is MNHEY, CDR2 SVGAGI, per germline. The CDR3 contains 14 residues. Trimming took 4 bases from V and 6 from J; bases not matched to a gene: 6. DNA for the CDR3: TGTGCCAGCAGTTCTGGACAGGAGACTCAGCCCCAGCATTTT. This codes for CASSSGQETQPQHF.

J is TRBJ1-3 and V is TRBV29-1; TRBD1 aligns across 8 bases. Germline CDR1 and CDR2: SQVTM and ANQGSEA. The CDR3 contains 14 residues. V dropped 6 bases and J dropped 8; count of bases not matched to a gene: 12. The CDR3 spells CSVRMDRDFDTIYF. The DNA for the CDR3 is TGCAGCGTGAGAATGGACAGGGATTTTGACACCATATATTTT.

This clone was seen only once. The chain recombines TRBV7-9 with TRBJ2-2, with D possibly being TRBD2 (7 bases). CDR1 and CDR2 from the germline V gene are SEHNR and FQNEAQ (reference sequence). The V end lost 0 bases, the J end lost 6 bases, and 8 bases lay between the germline ends. CDR3 length: 14 residues. This CDR3 is CASSLAGGPGELFF. CDR3 coding DNA: TGTGCCAGCAGCTTAGCGGGGGGGCCCGGGGAGCTGTTTTTT.

The J gene is TRBJ2-5, the V gene TRBV5-4, with D possibly being TRBD2 (5 bases). There are 18 residues in the CDR3. The V and J ends lost 0 bases and 0 bases respectively, with 18 bases between them. CDR1 is SGHNT, CDR2 YYREEE, per germline (reference sequence). CDR3 bases: TGTGCCAGCAGCTTGGCCACAGCCGAACGCGGGTACCAAGAGACCCAGTACTTC. It codes for CASSLATAERGYQETQYF.

This chain connects TRBV2 to TRBJ1-2; D may be TRBD1 (6 bases). The V end was cut by 3 bases, the J end by 2 bases, with 13 bases between. The CDR3 sequence is 15 residues long. In germline, CDR1 is SNHLY, CDR2 FYNNEI. The CDR3 DNA sequence: TGTGCCAGCAGTGAGGGGGTCAGGGGCAACTATGGCTACACCTTC. Translation gives CASSEGVRGNYGYTF. The full variable domain, with the rest looked up from reference TRBV2 and TRBJ1-2, is EPEVTQTPSHQVTQMGQEVILRCVPISNHLYFYWYRQILGQKVEFLVSFYNNEISEKSEIFDDQFSVERPDGSNFTLKIRSTKLEDSAMYFCASSEGVRGNYGYTFGSGTRLTVV.

V and J are TRBV2 and TRBJ1-1; 10 bases are a match to TRBD1. CDR3 length: 14 residues. Germline CDR1 SNHLY, CDR2 FYNNEI. Unmatched junction bases numbered 14, after V lost 8 bases and J lost 11 bases. CDR3 sequence (DNA): TGTGCCAGCCAAAGCGGACAGGGGGTCATAGGGGCTTTCTTT. Protein: CASQSGQGVIGAFF.

The gene calls are TRBV20-1 and TRBJ2-7; D is unresolved. CDR3 length equals 11 residues. Germline CDR1 reads DFQATT; CDR2 reads SNEGSKA (reference sequence). Trimming left V 4 bases short and J 7 bases short, with 11 bases between. DNA of the CDR3: TGCAGTGCTACTACTATACGGGAGCAGTACTTC. The encoded protein is CSATTIREQYF.

This clone was found once. The CDR3 spells CATSEAPGSGNTIYF. In DNA, the CDR3 is TGTGCCACCAGCGAAGCCCCGGGCTCTGGAAACACCATATATTTT. The V and J genes are TRBV15 and TRBJ1-3; D gene unclear. Between the trimmed V and J ends, which lost 5 bases and 0 bases, there was a span of 11 bases. The CDR3 is 15 amino acids. Germline lookup yields CDR1 LNHNV and CDR2 YYDKDF (reference sequence).

The chain employs TRBV6-5 and TRBJ2-7; maybe TRBD1 (5 bases). Trimming left V 4 bases short and J 0 bases short, with 10 bases between. Germline-derived CDR1 and CDR2 are MNHEY and SVGAGI. This CDR3 has 14 residues. The CDR3: CASSSDIISYEQYF. The CDR3 nucleotides read TGTGCCAGCAGTTCGGACATAATCTCCTACGAGCAGTACTTC.